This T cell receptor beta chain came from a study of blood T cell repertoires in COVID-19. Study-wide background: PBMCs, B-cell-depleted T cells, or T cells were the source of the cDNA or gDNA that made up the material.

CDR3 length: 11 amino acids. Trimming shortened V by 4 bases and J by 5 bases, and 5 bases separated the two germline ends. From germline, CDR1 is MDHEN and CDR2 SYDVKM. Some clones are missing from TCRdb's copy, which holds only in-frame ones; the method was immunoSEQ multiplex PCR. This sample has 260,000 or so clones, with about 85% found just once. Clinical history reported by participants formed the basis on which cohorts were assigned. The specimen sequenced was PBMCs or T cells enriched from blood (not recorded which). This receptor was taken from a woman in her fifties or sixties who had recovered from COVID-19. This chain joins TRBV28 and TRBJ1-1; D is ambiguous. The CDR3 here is CASSYLTEAFF. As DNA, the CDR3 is TGTGCCAGCAGTTACTTGACTGAAGCTTTCTTT.